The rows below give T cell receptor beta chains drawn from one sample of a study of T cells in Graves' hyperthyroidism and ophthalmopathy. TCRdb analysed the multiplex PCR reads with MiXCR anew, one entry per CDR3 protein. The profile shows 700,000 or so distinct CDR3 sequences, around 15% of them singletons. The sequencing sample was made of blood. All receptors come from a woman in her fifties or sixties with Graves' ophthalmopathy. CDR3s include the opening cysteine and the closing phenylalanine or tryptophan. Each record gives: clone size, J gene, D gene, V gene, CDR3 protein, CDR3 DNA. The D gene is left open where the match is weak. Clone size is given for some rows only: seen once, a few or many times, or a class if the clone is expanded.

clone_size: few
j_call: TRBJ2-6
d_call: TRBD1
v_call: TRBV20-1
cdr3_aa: CSAQRKGWDRGPGANVLTF
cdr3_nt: TGCAGTGCCCAAAGGAAGGGGTGGGACAGGGGGCCTGGGGCCAACGTCCTGACTTTC

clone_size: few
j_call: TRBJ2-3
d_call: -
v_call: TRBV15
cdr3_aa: CATSRDQTSDTQYF
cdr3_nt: TGTGCCACCAGCAGAGATCAGACCTCAGATACGCAGTATTTT

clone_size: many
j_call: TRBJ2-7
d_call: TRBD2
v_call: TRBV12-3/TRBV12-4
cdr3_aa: CASSFSGISHEQYF
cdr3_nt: TGTGCCAGCAGTTTTAGCGGGATCTCCCACGAGCAGTACTTC

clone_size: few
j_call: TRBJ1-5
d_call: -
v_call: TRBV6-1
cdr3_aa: CASSERPYSNQPQHF
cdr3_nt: TGTGCCAGCAGTGAAAGGCCTTATAGCAATCAGCCCCAGCATTTT

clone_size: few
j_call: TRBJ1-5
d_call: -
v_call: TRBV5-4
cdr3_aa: CASSQQGLQPQHF
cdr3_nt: TGTGCCAGCAGCCAACAGGGTCTGCAGCCCCAGCATTTT

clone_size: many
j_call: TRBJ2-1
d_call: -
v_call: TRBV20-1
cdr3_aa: CSARDRWEDYNEQFF
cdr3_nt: TGCAGTGCTAGAGATAGGTGGGAGGACTACAATGAGCAGTTCTTC

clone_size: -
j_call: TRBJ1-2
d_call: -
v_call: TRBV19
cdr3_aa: CASSATPYGYTF
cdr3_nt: TGTGCCAGTAGTGCGACACCCTATGGCTACACCTTC

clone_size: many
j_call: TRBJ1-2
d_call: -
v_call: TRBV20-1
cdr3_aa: CSAGSILWTENNYGYTF
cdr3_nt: TGCAGTGCCGGAAGCATTCTTTGGACAGAGAATAACTATGGCTACACCTTC

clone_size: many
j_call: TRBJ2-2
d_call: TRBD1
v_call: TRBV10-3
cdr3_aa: CAIREPGQRDTGELFF
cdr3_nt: TGTGCCATCAGAGAACCGGGACAGAGGGACACCGGGGAGCTGTTTTTT

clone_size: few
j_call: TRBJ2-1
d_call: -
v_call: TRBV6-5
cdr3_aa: CASSYRQAGHNEQFF
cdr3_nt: TGTGCCAGCAGTTACCGACAGGCGGGGCACAATGAGCAGTTCTTC

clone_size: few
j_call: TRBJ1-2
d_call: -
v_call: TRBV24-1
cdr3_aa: CATSDYLGAEGYTF
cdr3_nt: TGTGCCACCAGTGATTATCTTGGGGCGGAGGGCTACACCTTC

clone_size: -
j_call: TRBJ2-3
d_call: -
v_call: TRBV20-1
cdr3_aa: CSASPWDTQYF
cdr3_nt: TGCAGTGCTAGTCCCTGGGATACGCAGTATTTT

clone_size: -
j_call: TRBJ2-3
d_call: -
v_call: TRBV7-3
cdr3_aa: CASSLTGTIYSTDTQYF
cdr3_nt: TGTGCCAGCAGCTTAACGGGGACCATATATAGCACAGATACGCAGTATTTT

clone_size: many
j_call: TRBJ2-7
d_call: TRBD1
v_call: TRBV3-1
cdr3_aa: CASSGTGGYEQYF
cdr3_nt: TGTGCCAGCAGCGGGACAGGGGGCTACGAGCAGTACTTC

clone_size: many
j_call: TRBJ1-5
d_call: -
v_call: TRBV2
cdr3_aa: CASSTGQFSNQPQHF
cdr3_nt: TGTGCCAGCAGTACGGGGCAGTTTAGCAATCAGCCCCAGCATTTT

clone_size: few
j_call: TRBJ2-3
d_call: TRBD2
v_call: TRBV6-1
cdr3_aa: CASSEERLAGVTDTQYF
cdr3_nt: TGTGCCAGCAGTGAAGAACGACTAGCGGGAGTCACAGATACGCAGTATTTT

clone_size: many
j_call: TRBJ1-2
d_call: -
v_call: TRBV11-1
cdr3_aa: CASSPRGRANYGYTF
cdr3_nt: TGTGCCAGCAGCCCTCGGGGGAGAGCTAACTATGGCTACACCTTC

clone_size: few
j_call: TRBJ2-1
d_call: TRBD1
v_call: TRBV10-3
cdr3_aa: CAISLGQGFVSEQFF
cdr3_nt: TGTGCCATCAGCCTGGGACAGGGCTTTGTGTCTGAGCAGTTCTTC

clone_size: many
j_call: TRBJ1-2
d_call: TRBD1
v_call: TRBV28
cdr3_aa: CASSTYLGQGATGYTF
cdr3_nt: TGTGCCAGCAGTACTTACTTAGGACAGGGCGCGACTGGCTACACCTTC

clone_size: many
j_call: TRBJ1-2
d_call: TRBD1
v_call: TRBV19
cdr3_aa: CASSPPGQGKDYGYTF
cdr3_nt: TGTGCCAGTAGTCCCCCGGGACAGGGTAAGGACTATGGCTACACCTTC

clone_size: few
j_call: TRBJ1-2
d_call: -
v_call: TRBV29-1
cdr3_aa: CSVGPDGSYGYTF
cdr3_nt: TGCAGCGTTGGTCCCGACGGCAGCTATGGCTACACCTTC

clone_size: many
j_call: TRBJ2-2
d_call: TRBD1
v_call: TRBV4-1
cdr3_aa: CASSQVNRGLTGELFF
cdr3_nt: TGCGCCAGCAGCCAAGTAAACAGGGGGCTTACCGGGGAGCTGTTTTTT

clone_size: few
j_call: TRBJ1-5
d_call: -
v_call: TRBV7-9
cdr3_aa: CASSGTKEKTGHNQPQHF
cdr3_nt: TGTGCCAGCAGCGGGACTAAAGAGAAGACAGGTCACAATCAGCCCCAGCATTTT

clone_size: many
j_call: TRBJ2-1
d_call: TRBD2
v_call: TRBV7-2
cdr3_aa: CASSLSFSGVSSYNEQFF
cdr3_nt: TGTGCCAGCAGCTTATCTTTTAGCGGGGTAAGCTCCTACAATGAGCAGTTCTTC

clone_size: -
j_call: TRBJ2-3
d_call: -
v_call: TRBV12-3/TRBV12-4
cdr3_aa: CASSLGDDGHTDTQYF
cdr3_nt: TGTGCCAGCAGTTTAGGTGATGACGGGCACACAGATACGCAGTATTTT

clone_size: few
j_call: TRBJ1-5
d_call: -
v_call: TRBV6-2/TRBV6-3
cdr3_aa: CASSPLRGAAYQPQHF
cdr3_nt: TGTGCCAGCAGTCCTCTCCGGGGGGCAGCCTATCAGCCCCAGCATTTT

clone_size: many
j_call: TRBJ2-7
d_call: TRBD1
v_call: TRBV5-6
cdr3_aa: CASSFRDRKIYEQYF
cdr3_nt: TGTGCCAGCAGCTTCCGGGACAGGAAGATCTACGAGCAGTACTTC

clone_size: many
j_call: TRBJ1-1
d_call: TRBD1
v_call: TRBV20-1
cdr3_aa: CSAAGTAIGNTEAFF
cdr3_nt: TGCAGTGCTGCCGGGACAGCCATTGGGAACACTGAAGCTTTCTTT

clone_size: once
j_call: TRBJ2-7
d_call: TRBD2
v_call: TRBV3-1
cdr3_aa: CASSQGGGPVDEQYF
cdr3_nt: TGTGCCAGCAGCCAAGGCGGGGGGCCCGTCGACGAGCAGTACTTC

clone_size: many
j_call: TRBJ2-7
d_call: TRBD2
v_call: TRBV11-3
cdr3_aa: CASSTTLAGAGAEQYF
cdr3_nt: TGTGCCAGCAGCACAACCCTAGCGGGGGCCGGGGCAGAGCAGTACTTC

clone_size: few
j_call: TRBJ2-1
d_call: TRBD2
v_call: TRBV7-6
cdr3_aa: CASSLVGLVLGNEQFF
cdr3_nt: TGTGCCAGCAGCTTAGTGGGACTAGTGCTCGGCAATGAGCAGTTCTTC

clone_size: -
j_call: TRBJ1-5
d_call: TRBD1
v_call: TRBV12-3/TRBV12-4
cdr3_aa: CASSLSRDSQNQPQHF
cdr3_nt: TGTGCCAGCAGTTTGTCTAGGGACAGTCAAAATCAGCCCCAGCATTTT

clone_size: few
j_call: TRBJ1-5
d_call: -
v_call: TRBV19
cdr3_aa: CASSIEGGYGNQPQHF
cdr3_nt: TGTGCCAGTAGTATAGAGGGGGGTTATGGCAATCAGCCCCAGCATTTT

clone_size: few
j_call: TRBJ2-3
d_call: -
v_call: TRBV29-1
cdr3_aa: CSVDGNSFTDTQYF
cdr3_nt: TGCAGCGTTGATGGGAACTCATTCACAGATACGCAGTATTTT

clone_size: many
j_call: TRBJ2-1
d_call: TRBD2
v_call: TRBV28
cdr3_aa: CASSLSGLAGVISYNEQFF
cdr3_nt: TGTGCCAGCAGTTTATCAGGGCTAGCGGGAGTTATCTCCTACAATGAGCAGTTCTTC

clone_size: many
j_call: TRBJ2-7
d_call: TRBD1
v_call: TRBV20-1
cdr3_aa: CSARSGQGAYEQYF
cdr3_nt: TGCAGTGCTAGGAGCGGACAGGGGGCCTACGAGCAGTACTTC

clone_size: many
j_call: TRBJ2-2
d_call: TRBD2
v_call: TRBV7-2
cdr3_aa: CASSSSGLANTGELFF
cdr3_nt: TGTGCCAGCAGCTCCTCGGGACTAGCGAACACCGGGGAGCTGTTTTTT

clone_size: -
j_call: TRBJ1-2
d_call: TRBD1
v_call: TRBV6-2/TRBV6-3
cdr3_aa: CAVTGTVDAYGYTF
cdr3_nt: TGTGCCGTGACCGGGACAGTGGACGCCTATGGCTACACCTTC

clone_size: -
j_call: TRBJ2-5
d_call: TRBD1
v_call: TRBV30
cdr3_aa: CAWSATGTGGQTQYF
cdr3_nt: TGTGCCTGGAGTGCAACCGGGACAGGGGGACAGACCCAGTACTTC

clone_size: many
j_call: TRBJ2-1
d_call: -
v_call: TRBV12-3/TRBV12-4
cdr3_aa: CASSFNGGTYNEQFF
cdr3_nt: TGTGCCAGCAGTTTTAATGGGGGGACCTACAATGAGCAGTTCTTC

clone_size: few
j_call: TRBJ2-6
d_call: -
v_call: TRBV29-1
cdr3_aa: CSVGASFGANVLTF
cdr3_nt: TGCAGCGTTGGTGCTAGTTTTGGGGCCAACGTCCTGACTTTC

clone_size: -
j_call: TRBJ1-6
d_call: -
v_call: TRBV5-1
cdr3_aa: CASSLGGRVRSPLHF
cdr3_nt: TGCGCCAGCAGCTTGGGGGGCAGGGTACGATCACCCCTCCACTTT

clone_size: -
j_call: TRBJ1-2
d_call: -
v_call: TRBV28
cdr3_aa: CASSSGQPNYGYTF
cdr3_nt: TGTGCCAGCAGTTCCGGACAGCCTAACTATGGCTACACCTTC